The 21 T cell receptor beta chains reported below all come from one sample, sequenced in a study of T cell responses to AZD1222 COVID-19 vaccine. Assay used: immunoSEQ multiplex PCR; TCRdb lists only in-frame clones, some missing. The sample gives around 54,000 clones, around 88% of which show up once; roughly 7.2% is in the top ten. The sample consisted of peripheral blood, taken 28 days after the second AZD1222 dose. Every receptor here comes from an adult who received the AZD1222 COVID-19 vaccine.

The chain links TRBV2 to TRBJ2-3, with 11 bases fitting TRBD2. CDR1 and CDR2 from the germline V gene are SNHLY and FYNNEI. Germline trimming cut 6 bases from V and 4 bases from J; bases unmatched to any gene: 6. The CDR3 is 15 residues long. The CDR3 is CASSRLAGGSDTQYF. The CDR3 DNA reads as TGTGCCAGCAGCCGCCTAGCGGGAGGATCAGATACGCAGTATTTT.

This chain links TRBV10-2 with TRBJ1-2, with 7 nucleotides matching TRBD1. The CDR3 spans 14 residues. The junction had 7 bases not matched to a gene; V was cut back by 5 bases and J by 4 bases. In germline, CDR1 is WSHSY, CDR2 SAAADI. Here the CDR3 DNA reads TGCGCCAGCAGTAGAGGACAGGCTACCTATGGCTACACCTTC. Translation: CASSRGQATYGYTF.

The CDR3 sequence is CASSVTGIEQFF. The DNA of the CDR3 is TGTGCCAGCAGCGTTACAGGGATTGAGCAGTTCTTC. The chain is built from TRBV7-3 and TRBJ2-1; D perhaps matches TRBD1 (6 bases). V lost 5 bases and J lost 9, with 11 bases in between. CDR3 length equals 12 residues. Germline V CDR1 and CDR2: SGHTA, FQGTGA.

The V and J genes are TRBV6-6 and TRBJ1-1, with D unclear. Trimming stripped 8 bases from V and 1 base from J, with 17 bases between. This CDR3 contains 15 residues. The germline V gene encodes CDR1 MNHNY and CDR2 SVGAGI (reference sequence). CDR3: CASQSSARQNTEAFF. Written as DNA, the CDR3 is TGTGCCAGCCAATCATCGGCGCGACAGAACACTGAAGCTTTCTTT.

CDR3 region: CATSDRLRGGDTGELFF. CDR3 nucleotides: TGTGCCACCAGTGACCGTCTGCGAGGGGGCGACACCGGGGAGCTGTTTTTT. The chain has TRBV24-1 and TRBJ2-2; 7 bases agree with TRBD1. Per germline, CDR1 KGHDR and CDR2 SFDVKD. J was trimmed by 3 bases and V by 4 bases; bases with no gene match: 10. The CDR3 sequence is 17 residues long.

CDR3 amino acids: CASSLALGQGAIYEQYF. CDR3 DNA sequence: TGCGCCAGCAGCTTGGCCTTAGGACAGGGGGCGATCTACGAGCAGTACTTC. This chain links TRBV5-1 with TRBJ2-7, with 11 positions matching TRBD1. The length of the CDR3 is 17 residues. V shed 0 bases, J shed 3 bases, and the junction held 8 bases outside the gene matches. Per the germline V gene, CDR1 is SGHRS and CDR2 is YFSETQ.

This clone occurred once. The J gene is TRBJ2-1, the V gene TRBV28; TRBD2 aligns across 7 bases. The length of the CDR3 is 14 residues. Per the germline V gene, CDR1 is MDHEN and CDR2 is SYDVKM. Trimming cost V 2 bases and J 6 bases; bases outside gene matches: 4. CDR3 DNA: TGTGCCAGCAGTTTACTGTCTAGCGGCAATGAGCAGTTCTTC. It translates to CASSLLSSGNEQFF.

This clone was found once. CDR3 bases: TGTGCCAGTAGAAACAGGGAAGGCGGACTCTATGGCTACACCTTC. It encodes CASRNREGGLYGYTF. The chain joins TRBV19 to TRBJ1-2, with D tentatively TRBD1 (6 bases). Germline V gives CDR1 LNHDA, CDR2 SQIVND (reference sequence). This CDR3 comprises 15 residues. V was shortened by 6 bases and J by 4 bases, with 18 bases between the two germline ends. Full variable domain (missing parts from reference TRBV19 and TRBJ1-2): DGGITQSPKYLFRKEGQNVTLSCEQNLNHDAMYWYRQDPGQGLRLIYYSQIVNDFQKGDIAEGYSVSREKKESFPLTVTSAQKNPTAFYLCASRNREGGLYGYTFGSGTRLTVV.

This chain uses TRBV5-8 with TRBJ1-1, with TRBD1 matching over 8 bases. In germline, CDR1 is SGHTS, CDR2 YDEGEE. V lost 4 bases, J lost 7 bases, and 3 bases stayed unmatched. CDR3 size: 12 residues. In DNA, the CDR3 is TGTGCCAGCAGCCAGGACAGGGTTGAAGCTTTCTTT. This encodes CASSQDRVEAFF.

V usage is TRBV27 and J usage is TRBJ1-1; unclear D gene. Trimming left V 2 bases short and J 1 base short, with 5 bases between. The germline gives CDR1 MNHEY, CDR2 SMNVEV (reference sequence). This CDR3 is 13 amino acids long. The CDR3 region is CASSLKGNTEAFF. CDR3 coding DNA: TGTGCCAGCAGTTTAAAAGGGAACACTGAAGCTTTCTTT.

The CDR3 DNA follows: TGTGCCAGCTCACCGATGAGTAGGGCCAATCAGCCCCAGCATTTT. Protein sequence: CASSPMSRANQPQHF. The chain links TRBV18 to TRBJ1-5; no firm D call. Germline CDR1 reads KGHSH; CDR2 reads LQKENI. The CDR3 is 15 amino acids. The V end lost 3 bases, the J end lost 3 bases, and 12 bases lay between the germline ends.

The chain couples TRBV15 to TRBJ1-5; D is undetermined. Trimming took off 1 base at V and 2 bases at J, with 12 bases between the two ends. Germline CDR1 LNHNV, CDR2 YYDKDF (reference sequence). The CDR3 extends over 16 amino acids. The CDR3 DNA follows: TGTGCCACCAGCAGAGTTGATGGTATGGGCAATCAGCCCCAGCATTTT. Its translation is CATSRVDGMGNQPQHF.

This chain links TRBV28 with TRBJ2-3, with D tentatively TRBD1 or TRBD2 (6 bases each). The CDR3 covers 15 residues. Deletions cut 6 bases from V and 1 base from J, with 14 bases between. The germline V gene encodes CDR1 MDHEN and CDR2 SYDVKM. In DNA form, the CDR3 reads TGTGCCAGCAGGCGAGGGGGGACCCGCACAGATACGCAGTATTTT. Translated: CASRRGGTRTDTQYF.

The rearrangement joins TRBV29-1 to TRBJ1-1; D not resolved. The CDR3 is 11 amino acids. The V and J ends lost 4 bases and 5 bases respectively, with 8 bases between them. Germline loops: CDR1 SQVTM, CDR2 ANQGSEA. Here the CDR3 reads CSVGGITEAFF. The DNA of the CDR3 is TGCAGCGTTGGTGGAATTACTGAAGCTTTCTTT.

The chain carries TRBV27 and TRBJ2-5, with D maybe TRBD2 (5 bases). The CDR3 consists of 16 residues. Looked up from germline, CDR1 is MNHEY and CDR2 is SMNVEV (reference sequence). The V end was cut by 5 bases, the J end by 2 bases, with 18 bases between. As DNA, the CDR3 is TGTGCCAGCAGTCCCGTTCTATCCGGGGATCAAGAGACCCAGTACTTC. Protein: CASSPVLSGDQETQYF.

This clone turned up a few times. The rearrangement joins TRBV9 to TRBJ2-7, with 7 bases aligning to TRBD1. Trimming cost V 2 bases and J 3 bases; bases outside gene matches: 8. The CDR3 is 15 residues long. The V gene's germline CDR1 is SGDLS and CDR2 YYNGEE. The CDR3 loop reads CASSVQPGQSYEQYF. In DNA, the CDR3 is TGTGCCAGCAGCGTTCAGCCGGGACAGAGCTACGAGCAGTACTTC.

The chain recombines TRBV28 with TRBJ2-5, with 10 bases fitting TRBD1. Trimming cost V 5 bases and J 6 bases; bases outside gene matches: 3. In germline, CDR1 is MDHEN, CDR2 SYDVKM. The CDR3 is 13 residues long. The CDR3 loop reads CASSPGQGKTQYF. The CDR3 DNA reads as TGTGCCAGCAGTCCGGGACAGGGGAAGACCCAGTACTTC. Using reference TRBV28 and TRBJ2-5 for the parts outside the CDR3, the full variable domain is DVKVTQSSRYLVKRTGEKVFLECVQDMDHENMFWYRQDPGLGLRLIYFSYDVKMKEKGDIPEGYSVSREKKERFSLILESASTNQTSMYLCASSPGQGKTQYFGPGTRLLVL.

This sequence joins TRBV7-8 and TRBJ1-2, with a weak D call TRBD1 (6 bases). Trimming pared 2 bases from V and 2 bases from J, leaving 12 bases between. CDR1 is SGHVS and CDR2 is FQNEAQ in the germline V gene. This CDR3 spans 15 amino acids. The CDR3 region is CASSLIYDRNYGYTF. CDR3 nucleotides: TGTGCCAGCAGCTTAATCTACGACAGGAACTATGGCTACACCTTC.

The rearrangement joins TRBV19 to TRBJ2-7; 12 bases match TRBD2. Germline CDR1 reads LNHDA; CDR2 reads SQIVND (reference sequence). The J segment lost 7 bases and the V segment lost 3 bases, leaving 7 bases of the junction unmatched. The length of the CDR3 is 15 residues. The CDR3 loop reads CASSIVTSGGMEQYF. The CDR3 region has the DNA TGTGCCAGTAGTATCGTTACTAGCGGGGGGATGGAGCAGTACTTC.

V usage is TRBV6-1 and J usage is TRBJ1-5; tentatively, D is TRBD1 (5 bases). V was trimmed by 1 base and J by 5 bases, leaving 9 bases between them. CDR3 length equals 14 residues. CDR1 and CDR2 (germline): MNHNS, SASEGT. In DNA, the CDR3 is TGTGCCAGCAGTGAAGTGGGGGGACATCAGCCCCAGCATTTT. It encodes CASSEVGGHQPQHF.

The genes are TRBV6-5 and TRBJ1-1; D uncertain. From germline, CDR1 is MNHEY and CDR2 SVGAGI. The CDR3 has 15 amino acids. V was shortened by 2 bases and J by 3 bases, with 13 bases between the two germline ends. The CDR3: CASSYHPDSYTEAFF. The CDR3 bases are TGTGCCAGCAGTTACCACCCGGACTCTTACACTGAAGCTTTCTTT.